This T cell receptor (beta chain) was identified in a study of T cell responses to AZD1222 COVID-19 vaccine (dated by TCRdb to the early 2020s). Turning to the overall study: AZD1222 recipients with second doses at about 4 weeks or about 12 weeks were pooled, because spike-specific TCR depth and breadth did not differ between schedules. TCR sequencing covered about 230 trial participants: 207 given two doses of AZD1222 and about 26 given two doses of MenACWY control vaccine. Trial participants were enrolled by age into 18-55, 56-69 and 70-plus year subgroups, with roughly 160, 29 and 62 TCR-sequenced participants respectively. Study-wide findings and limitations: CD4 TCRs associated with the vaccine covered the entire spike protein, and the dominant responses were in regions 160-218 and 743-854. Reportedly, close to half of the unique spike-specific TCRs recognized epitopes lying outside the regions that are mutated in the B.1.351 and B.1.1.7 variants. A significant rise in spike-specific TCR breadth and depth was observed after two AZD1222 doses relative to day 0 and relative to MenACWY recipients. The 56-69-year group was small, and its depth increase did not reach significance, likely because of low power. Conclusions about previously exposed vaccinees were limited because only six AZD1222 recipients were SARS-CoV-2 seropositive at baseline. Most participants were white British and females outnumbered males, and the authors suggested that clonal diversity may have been underestimated. Because no day 14 peak-response samples were available, repertoires were characterized only after the peak T cell response.

A remark on this clone: Its antigen has not been determined. No base-level quality is on record; no much larger clone is a single base apart.

V gives up 1 base and J gives up 7 bases, and the segment between their germline ends measures 8 bases. Inclusive of the bounding cysteine and phenylalanine, the CDR3 is 13 residues long. The sequence is cut down to CDR3 DNA, 39 bases in frame from base 1. The germline V gene (reference sequence) gives CDR1 as LGHDT and CDR2 as YNNKEL. The CDR3 regions of human TCRbeta chains were subjected to immunosequencing. In the authors' own workflow: TCRs in the repertoires were matched against a reference library of SARS-CoV-2-specific TCRs that had been generated with the MIRA antigen-specificity platform. Breadth was defined as the fraction of unique TCRs that were SARS-CoV-2-associated. Depth was defined as the fraction of total T cells that were SARS-CoV-2-associated. Using the MIRA data, each spike-specific TCR was mapped to the spike region that the TCR reacts to and placed in a CD4 or CD8 class. Log10-transformed breadth and depth values were compared by one-way ANOVA with Sidak's multiple comparisons tests. The clones in this table, taken by TCRdb from immuneACCESS, are in-frame only. Not every clone is retained; where verified, under half of the shortfall comes from an unresolved V gene, and the cause of the rest is unknown. V and J calls and clone size follow that table, whereas D and trimming were derived from the DNA. This sample is represented by under 150,000 clones; 85% to 95% of them were singletons. Together, the top ten hold approximately 5% of the sample.

Read against the paper, the sample's time point label means: baseline before first vaccination. The vaccinee samples were drawn from two UK trials, COV001 and COV002, one of which was a single-blind randomized controlled phase 2/3 trial testing AZD1222 (ChAdOx1 nCoV-19) in healthy adults. Trial participant PBMC samples were collected at day 0 and day 28 after the second dose for TCRbeta chain sequencing. The material sequenced was peripheral blood, taken on day 0 of AZD1222 vaccination. This receptor was taken from an adult in good health. This chain joins TRBV3-1 (or the pseudogene TRBV3-2) to TRBJ1-5; the D gene is unclear. CDR3 loop: CASSQALGQPQHF. The nucleotide sequence is TGTGCCAGCAGCCAAGCCCTGGGACAGCCCCAGCATTTT.